The 20 T cell receptor beta chains given below trace back to one sample, sequenced in a study of blood T cell repertoires in COVID-19. The protocol was immunoSEQ multiplex PCR, while the TCRdb copy is restricted to in-frame clones and leaves out a portion. Here the sample spans more than 40,000 clones, 86% being singletons. Sequencing used PBMCs or T cells enriched from blood (not recorded which). Receptor source: a woman in her 50s who had recovered from COVID-19.

The rearrangement links TRBV7-2 to TRBJ2-7, with 9 bases matching TRBD2. Germline-derived CDR1 and CDR2 are SGHTA and FQGNSA. The ends lost 0 bases at V and 5 bases at J; junction bases unmatched: 2. The CDR3 length is 14 residues. The CDR3 protein is CASSLASGSHEQYF. The CDR3 nucleotides are TGTGCCAGCAGCTTAGCTAGCGGGAGCCACGAGCAGTACTTC.

This chain connects TRBV7-9 to TRBJ1-6; the D is unclear. Germline V gives CDR1 SEHNR, CDR2 FQNEAQ (reference sequence). This CDR3 region has 14 residues. Trimming shortened V by 0 bases and J by 6 bases, and 6 bases separated the two germline ends. The CDR3 nucleotides are TGTGCCAGCAGCTTAGCCGCCAGTAATTCACCCCTCCACTTT. Translation: CASSLAASNSPLHF.

The chain couples TRBV18 to TRBJ2-5; 8 positions match TRBD1. V lost 4 bases and J lost 1; bases outside the gene matches: 2. This CDR3 region has 14 residues. Looked up from germline, CDR1 is KGHSH and CDR2 is LQKENI. This CDR3 reads CASSLGQGQETQYF. The CDR3 nucleotides are TGTGCCAGCTCACTTGGACAGGGCCAAGAGACCCAGTACTTC.

V usage is TRBV6-5 and J usage is TRBJ2-1, with D perhaps matching TRBD2 (5 bases). The CDR3 is 15 residues long. V was cut by 6 bases and J by 2 bases, with 14 bases left in between. Germline-derived CDR1 and CDR2 are MNHEY and SVGAGI. The CDR3 here is CASSLSGNTYNEQFF. The CDR3 DNA sequence: TGTGCCAGCAGCCTCAGCGGAAACACCTACAATGAGCAGTTCTTC.

The chain has TRBV6-6 and TRBJ2-1, with 9 positions matching TRBD1. Looked up from germline, CDR1 is MNHNY and CDR2 is SVGAGI (reference sequence). The CDR3 contains 16 residues. V dropped 6 bases and J dropped 7; count of bases not matched to a gene: 13. CDR3 protein: CASSYDGTGKKNEQFF. In DNA, the CDR3 is TGTGCCAGCAGCTACGATGGGACAGGGAAAAAGAATGAGCAGTTCTTC.

The V call is TRBV6-1, the J call TRBJ2-5; D gene ambiguous. This CDR3 has 17 residues. Trimming left V 1 base short and J 5 bases short, with 20 bases between. Germline V lookup: CDR1 MNHNS, CDR2 SASEGT. CDR3 residues: CASSEGERPSLWETQYF. The CDR3 region has the DNA TGTGCCAGCAGTGAAGGAGAGCGTCCTTCTTTATGGGAGACCCAGTACTTC.

The chain links TRBV5-4 to TRBJ1-4; TRBD1 is a possible D gene (6 bases). V gave up 0 bases and J gave up 2 bases, with 8 bases separating them. Germline-derived CDR1 and CDR2 are SGHNT and YYREEE (reference sequence). The length of the CDR3 is 15 residues. The CDR3 sequence: CASSLERGTNEKLFF. The CDR3 bases are TGTGCCAGCAGCTTGGAAAGGGGGACTAATGAAAAACTGTTTTTT.

This clone has a single count. The rearrangement links TRBV7-8 to TRBJ2-5; D might be TRBD2 (5 bases). This CDR3 has 14 amino acids. V lost 3 bases to trimming and J lost 1 base, with 9 bases between them. From germline, CDR1 is SGHVS and CDR2 FQNEAQ. The CDR3 spells CASSLGDLQETQYF. Here the CDR3 DNA reads TGTGCCAGCAGCTTGGGAGACCTCCAAGAGACCCAGTACTTC.

V gene TRBV30 combines with J gene TRBJ1-1; D gene uncertain. Germline-derived CDR1 and CDR2 are GTSNPN and SVGIG (reference sequence). The CDR3 runs 13 residues. Trimming removed 0 bases from V and 6 bases from J, with 11 bases in between. The chain's CDR3 is CAWSVRGWSEAFF. The CDR3 DNA reads TGTGCCTGGAGTGTACGAGGGTGGTCTGAAGCTTTCTTT.

This clone showed up just a few times. The chain is built from TRBV25-1 and TRBJ1-6; possible D gene TRBD1, 5 bases. The CDR3 totals 16 residues. Trimming removed 0 bases from V and 7 bases from J, with 13 bases in between. In germline, CDR1 is MGHDK, CDR2 SYGVNS. The CDR3 sequence: CASSEYLAGLNSPLHF. For the CDR3, the DNA is TGTGCCAGCAGTGAATACCTGGCAGGGCTGAATTCACCCCTCCACTTT.

The V call is TRBV2, the J call TRBJ2-3, with TRBD1 matching 7 bases. Germline assignment: CDR1 SNHLY and CDR2 FYNNEI. After removal of 6 bases from V and 14 bases from J, the junction contained 11 bases not matched to a gene. The length of the CDR3 is 12 residues. The CDR3 nucleotides are TGTGCCAGCAGCTGGGACAGCCCCATGGGGTATTTT. Protein: CASSWDSPMGYF. Using reference TRBV2 and TRBJ2-3 for the parts outside the CDR3, the full variable domain is EPEVTQTPSHQVTQMGQEVILRCVPISNHLYFYWYRQILGQKVEFLVSFYNNEISEKSEIFDDQFSVERPDGSNFTLKIRSTKLEDSAMYFCASSWDSPMGYFGPGTRLTVL.

The CDR3 nucleotides are TGTGCCAGCAGTACAGGGGGCGATGGCAATCAGCCCCAGCATTTT. This translates into CASSTGGDGNQPQHF. J is TRBJ1-5 and V is TRBV28; TRBD1 aligns across 9 bases. CDR1 and CDR2 (germline): MDHEN, SYDVKM. V lost 5 bases, J lost 2 bases, and 4 bases stayed unmatched. This CDR3 is 15 amino acids long.

The rearrangement uses TRBV18 and TRBJ1-6; 8 bases are a match to TRBD1. This CDR3 region has 15 residues. V shed 2 bases and J 7 bases; nucleotides not matched to a gene: 4. CDR1 and CDR2 from the germline V gene are KGHSH and LQKENI. The DNA for the CDR3 is TGTGCCAGCTCACCATCGGGACAGGAAAATTCACCCCTCCACTTT. It translates to CASSPSGQENSPLHF.

This chain connects TRBV5-8 to TRBJ2-2, with 9 bases fitting TRBD2. J gave up 6 bases and V 0 bases, and 9 bases lay outside the gene matches. The CDR3 covers 17 residues. The germline CDR1 and CDR2 sequences are SGHTS and YDEGEE. The CDR3 nucleotides read TGTGCCAGCAGCTTGGAGGAGCGGGAGGTACTGCCCGGGGAGCTGTTTTTT. This translates into CASSLEEREVLPGELFF.

The chain employs TRBV6-1 and TRBJ1-1; D is possibly TRBD1 (5 bases). The CDR3 is 14 residues long. Germline CDR1 and CDR2: MNHNS and SASEGT. Trimming removed 1 base from V and 5 bases from J, with 11 bases in between. CDR3 in amino acids: CASSEGQLFTEAFF. DNA for the CDR3: TGTGCCAGCAGTGAAGGACAGCTGTTTACTGAAGCTTTCTTT.

The chain couples TRBV10-3 to TRBJ2-5; perhaps TRBD2 as D (5 bases). In germline, CDR1 is ENHRY, CDR2 SYGVKD. The CDR3 covers 12 residues. Trimming pared 11 bases from V and 1 base from J, leaving 11 bases between. CDR3 sequence reads: CAAASIQETQYF. CDR3 nucleotide sequence: TGTGCCGCAGCTAGCATCCAAGAGACCCAGTACTTC.

J is TRBJ2-2 and V is TRBV2; TRBD1 agrees at 9 bases. The CDR3 runs 15 residues. Looked up from germline, CDR1 is SNHLY and CDR2 is FYNNEI. V dropped 6 bases and J dropped 4; count of bases not matched to a gene: 6. The CDR3 protein is CASRVDRGTTGELFF. The CDR3 DNA reads TGTGCCAGCAGGGTCGACAGGGGGACCACCGGGGAGCTGTTTTTT.

The chain is built from TRBV3-1 (or the pseudogene TRBV3-2) and TRBJ1-5, with a weak D call TRBD1 (6 bases). V lost 1 base and J lost 3, with 10 bases in between. This CDR3 contains 15 residues. Per the germline V gene, CDR1 is LGHDT and CDR2 is YNNKEL (reference sequence). For the CDR3, the DNA is TGTGCCAGCAGCCAAGGTACAGGGACCAATCAGCCCCAGCATTTT. The encoded protein is CASSQGTGTNQPQHF.

V and J are TRBV7-9 and TRBJ2-7; 7 nucleotides agree with TRBD2. The germline CDR1 and CDR2 sequences are SEHNR and FQNEAQ (reference sequence). V gave up 4 bases and J gave up 3 bases; unmatched junction bases: 9. CDR3 size: 15 residues. CDR3 sequence reads: CASSSTGGSIYEQYF. DNA of the CDR3: TGTGCCAGCAGCTCCACCGGCGGGAGTATCTACGAGCAGTACTTC.

This sequence joins TRBV11-1 and TRBJ1-1; TRBD1 matches at 7 bases. Looked up from germline, CDR1 is SGHAT and CDR2 is FQDESV (reference sequence). The V segment lost 5 bases and the J segment 8 bases; nucleotides outside the gene matches: 8. This CDR3 is 13 amino acids long. DNA of the CDR3: TGTGCCAGCAGCATCCAGGGGGACAGCGAAGCTTTCTTT. It is translated as CASSIQGDSEAFF.